This T cell receptor beta chain emerged from a study of Graves' ophthalmopathy and Graves' hyperthyroidism. This clonotype was recorded a few times. Its antigen is currently unknown. Amplifying from RNA transcripts, the study obtained TCR beta CDR3 regions. A first-round RT-PCR used HTBI primers, followed by a second-round multiplex PCR. In TCRdb, the multiplex PCR reads were re-called with MiXCR into one record per CDR3 protein. Among over a million distinct CDR3 sequences listed, about 40% were seen once. Study-wide points: Ophthalmopathy progression prediction by the model yielded a sensitivity of 55% to 71% and a specificity of approximately 72%. Detected in blood as well were most expanded thyroid clonotypes with frequency above 0.001.

In germline, CDR1 is SGDLS, CDR2 YYNGEE. Germline trimming cut 0 bases from V and 9 bases from J; bases unmatched to any gene: 6. The CDR3 covers 14 residues. Orbital computed tomography, thyroid ultrasound, TRAb, serum thyroxine and clinical symptoms formed the basis of diagnosis. V usage is TRBV9 and J usage is TRBJ2-3, with 8 bases aligning to TRBD2. The TCR sequence derives from an adult man with Graves' hyperthyroidism. The sample comprised peripheral blood or thyroid tissue (not recorded which). CDR3 sequence: CASSVGDSGTTQYF. The DNA for the CDR3 is TGTGCCAGCAGCGTAGGGGATAGCGGGACAACGCAGTATTTT.